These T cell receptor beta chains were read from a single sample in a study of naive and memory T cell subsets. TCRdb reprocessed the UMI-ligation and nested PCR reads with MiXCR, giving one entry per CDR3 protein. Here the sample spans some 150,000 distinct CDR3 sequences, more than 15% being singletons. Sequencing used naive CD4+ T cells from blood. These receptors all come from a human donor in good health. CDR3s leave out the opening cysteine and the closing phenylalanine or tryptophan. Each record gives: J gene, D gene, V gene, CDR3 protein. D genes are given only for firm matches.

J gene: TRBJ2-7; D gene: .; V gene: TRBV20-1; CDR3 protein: SARWSLDRTYEQY
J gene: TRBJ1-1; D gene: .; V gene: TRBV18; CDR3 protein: ASSPLAQNTEAF
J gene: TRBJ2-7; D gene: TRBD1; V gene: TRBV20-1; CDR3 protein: SARDSKYEQY
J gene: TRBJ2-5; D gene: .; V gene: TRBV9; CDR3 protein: ASSVGPSGRGETQY
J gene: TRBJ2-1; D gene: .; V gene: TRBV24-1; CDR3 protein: ATSDPLGAGSSEQF
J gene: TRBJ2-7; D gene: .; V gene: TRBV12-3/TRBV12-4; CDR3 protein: ASSFEGDEQY
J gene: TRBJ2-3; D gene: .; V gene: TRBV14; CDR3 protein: ASSRDHGTQY
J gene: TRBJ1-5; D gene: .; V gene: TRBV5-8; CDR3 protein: ASSLAGRVSEPQH
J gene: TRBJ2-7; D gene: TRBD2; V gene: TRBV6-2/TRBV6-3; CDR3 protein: ASSYSSGGPLEQY
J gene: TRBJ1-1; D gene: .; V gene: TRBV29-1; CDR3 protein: SVERAYEAF
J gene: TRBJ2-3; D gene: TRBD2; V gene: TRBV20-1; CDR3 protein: SARGLLARLGTDTQY
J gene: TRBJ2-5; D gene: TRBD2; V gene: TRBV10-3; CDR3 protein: AIRGLAEETQY
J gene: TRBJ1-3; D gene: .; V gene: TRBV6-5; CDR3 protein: ATRDTFASGNTIY
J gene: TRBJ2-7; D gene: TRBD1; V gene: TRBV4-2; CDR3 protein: ASAGTGWEQY
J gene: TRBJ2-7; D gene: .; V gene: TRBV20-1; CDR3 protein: SARGRSSYEQY
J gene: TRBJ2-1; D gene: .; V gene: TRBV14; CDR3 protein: ASSQADGNWYDEQF
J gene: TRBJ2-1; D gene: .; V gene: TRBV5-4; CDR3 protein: ASSLPTRGEQF
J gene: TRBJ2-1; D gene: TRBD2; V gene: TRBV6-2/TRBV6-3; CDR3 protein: ASSFGLLREGVANEQF
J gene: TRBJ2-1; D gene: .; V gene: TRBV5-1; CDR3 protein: ASSTTTGTLYNEQF
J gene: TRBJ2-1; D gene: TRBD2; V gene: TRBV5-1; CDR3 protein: ASRITSGSSYNEQF
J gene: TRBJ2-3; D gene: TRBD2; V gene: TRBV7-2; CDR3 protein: ASRGLAPRGTQY
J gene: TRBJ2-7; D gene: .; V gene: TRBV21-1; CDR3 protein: ASSTIRDRYSYEQY
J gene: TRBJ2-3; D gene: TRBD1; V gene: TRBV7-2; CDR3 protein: ASSRNQGVPQY
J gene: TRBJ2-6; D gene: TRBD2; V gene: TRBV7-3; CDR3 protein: ASSETAGGHSGANVLT
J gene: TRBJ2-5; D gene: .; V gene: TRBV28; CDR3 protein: ASTEGGAGQETQY
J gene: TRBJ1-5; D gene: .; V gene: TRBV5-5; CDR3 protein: ASSETSSNQPQH
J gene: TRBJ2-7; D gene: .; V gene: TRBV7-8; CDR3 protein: ASSPVDRSYEQY
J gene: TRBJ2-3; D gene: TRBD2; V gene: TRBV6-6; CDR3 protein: ASSSHRTSGRTQTTTDTQY
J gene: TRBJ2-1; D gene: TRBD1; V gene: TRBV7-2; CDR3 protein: ASSSVTGDKQF
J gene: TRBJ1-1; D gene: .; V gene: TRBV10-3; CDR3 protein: AISPTVITEAF
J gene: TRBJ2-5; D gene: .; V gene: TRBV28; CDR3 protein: ASSLSGAGKETQY
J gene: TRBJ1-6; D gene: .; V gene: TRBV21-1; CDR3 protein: ASIKQGCNSPLH
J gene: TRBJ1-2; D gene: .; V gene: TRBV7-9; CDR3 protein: ASSLRAGYGYT
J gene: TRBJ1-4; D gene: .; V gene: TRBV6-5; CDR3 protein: ASSYRSTLEKLF
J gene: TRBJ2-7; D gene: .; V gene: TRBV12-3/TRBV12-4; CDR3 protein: ASTKPGGGGYEQY
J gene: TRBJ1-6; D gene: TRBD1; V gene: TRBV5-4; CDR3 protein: ASSLPGGHSPLH
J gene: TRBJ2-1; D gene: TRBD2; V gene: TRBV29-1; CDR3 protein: RGGRGRDSNEQF
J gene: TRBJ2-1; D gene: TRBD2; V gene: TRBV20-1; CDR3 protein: SAHPLLVLRGYNEQF
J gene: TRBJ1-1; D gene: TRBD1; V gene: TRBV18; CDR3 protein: ASSPVSGQREAF
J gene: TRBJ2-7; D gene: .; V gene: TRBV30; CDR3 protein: AWSVQFYEQY
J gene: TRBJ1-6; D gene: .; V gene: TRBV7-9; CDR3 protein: ASSFTGTPNSPLH